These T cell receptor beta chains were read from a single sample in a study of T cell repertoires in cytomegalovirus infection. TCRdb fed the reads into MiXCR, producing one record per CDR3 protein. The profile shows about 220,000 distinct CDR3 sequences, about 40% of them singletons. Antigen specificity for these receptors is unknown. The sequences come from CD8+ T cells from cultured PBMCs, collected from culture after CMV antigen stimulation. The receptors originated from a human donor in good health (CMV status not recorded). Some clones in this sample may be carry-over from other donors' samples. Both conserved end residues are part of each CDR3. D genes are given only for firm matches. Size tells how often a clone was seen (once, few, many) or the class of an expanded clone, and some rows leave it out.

CDR3aa: CATSRDPLASAQYF
CDR3nt: TGTGCCACCAGCAGAGATCCATTGGCTAGCGCGCAGTATTTT
j_gene: TRBJ2-3
abundance: few
len: 14
d_gene: .
v_gene: TRBV15

CDR3aa: CASAGLAGYSYNEQFF
CDR3nt: TGTGCCAGCGCCGGACTAGCGGGATACTCCTACAATGAGCAGTTCTTC
j_gene: TRBJ2-1
abundance: once
len: 16
d_gene: TRBD2
v_gene: TRBV12-3/TRBV12-4

CDR3aa: CASSFARDRDAGYTF
CDR3nt: TGTGCCAGCAGCTTCGCCCGGGACAGGGATGCTGGCTACACCTTC
j_gene: TRBJ1-2
abundance: few
len: 15
d_gene: TRBD1
v_gene: TRBV7-9

CDR3aa: CASSFGLAGGNTGELFF
CDR3nt: TGTGCCAGCAGTTTCGGACTAGCGGGAGGGAACACCGGGGAGCTGTTTTTT
j_gene: TRBJ2-2
abundance: .
len: 17
d_gene: TRBD2
v_gene: TRBV28

CDR3aa: CASSSDRDGTEAFF
CDR3nt: TGTGCCAGCAGCTCAGACAGGGATGGAACTGAAGCTTTCTTT
j_gene: TRBJ1-1
abundance: .
len: 14
d_gene: TRBD1
v_gene: TRBV9

CDR3aa: CASSPDRGKLAGEQFF
CDR3nt: TGTGCCAGCAGCCCGGATCGCGGGAAACTAGCGGGCGAGCAGTTCTTC
j_gene: TRBJ2-1
abundance: few
len: 16
d_gene: TRBD2
v_gene: TRBV14

CDR3aa: CASSQDPGLSTEAFF
CDR3nt: TGCGCCAGCAGCCAAGATCCGGGGCTGAGCACTGAAGCTTTCTTT
j_gene: TRBJ1-1
abundance: .
len: 15
d_gene: .
v_gene: TRBV4-1

CDR3aa: CASSPEVSYNEQFF
CDR3nt: TGTGCCAGCAGCCCAGAGGTATCCTACAATGAGCAGTTCTTC
j_gene: TRBJ2-1
abundance: few
len: 14
d_gene: .
v_gene: TRBV7-6

CDR3aa: CASSQDRGTEAFF
CDR3nt: TGTGCCAGCAGCCAAGACAGGGGCACTGAAGCTTTCTTT
j_gene: TRBJ1-1
abundance: few
len: 13
d_gene: TRBD1
v_gene: TRBV12-3/TRBV12-4

CDR3aa: CASSYRGDEQYF
CDR3nt: TGTGCCAGCAGCTACCGGGGGGACGAGCAGTACTTC
j_gene: TRBJ2-7
abundance: many
len: 12
d_gene: TRBD2
v_gene: TRBV7-6

CDR3aa: CASSKPSGSSYNEQFF
CDR3nt: TGTGCCAGCAGCAAGCCTAGCGGGAGCTCCTACAATGAGCAGTTCTTC
j_gene: TRBJ2-1
abundance: few
len: 16
d_gene: TRBD2
v_gene: TRBV7-6

CDR3aa: CASSSLAGVDTQYF
CDR3nt: TGTGCCAGCAGCTCTCTAGCGGGAGTAGATACGCAGTATTTT
j_gene: TRBJ2-3
abundance: .
len: 14
d_gene: TRBD2
v_gene: TRBV7-3

CDR3aa: CASSQAGGTDTQYF
CDR3nt: TGTGCCAGCAGTCAAGCGGGGGGTACAGATACGCAGTATTTT
j_gene: TRBJ2-3
abundance: few
len: 14
d_gene: TRBD2
v_gene: TRBV7-6

CDR3aa: CASRNEGQNYGYTF
CDR3nt: TGTGCCAGCAGGAACGAGGGACAGAACTATGGCTACACCTTC
j_gene: TRBJ1-2
abundance: .
len: 14
d_gene: TRBD1
v_gene: TRBV7-9

CDR3aa: CASRLLAGSTDTQYF
CDR3nt: TGTGCCAGCAGACTACTAGCGGGTAGCACAGATACGCAGTATTTT
j_gene: TRBJ2-3
abundance: few
len: 15
d_gene: TRBD2
v_gene: TRBV2

CDR3aa: CASSYSGLAGDEQFF
CDR3nt: TGTGCCAGCAGTTATTCGGGACTAGCGGGAGACGAGCAGTTCTTC
j_gene: TRBJ2-1
abundance: .
len: 15
d_gene: TRBD2
v_gene: TRBV6-5

CDR3aa: CASSPGQGLGGYTF
CDR3nt: TGTGCCAGCAGCCCGGGACAGGGACTAGGCGGCTACACCTTC
j_gene: TRBJ1-2
abundance: .
len: 14
d_gene: TRBD1
v_gene: TRBV12-3/TRBV12-4

CDR3aa: CASSFLGGIRATNEKLFF
CDR3nt: TGTGCCAGCAGCTTTCTCGGAGGAATAAGGGCAACTAATGAAAAACTGTTTTTT
j_gene: TRBJ1-4
abundance: few
len: 18
d_gene: .
v_gene: TRBV11-2

CDR3aa: CASRPGTSIADTQYF
CDR3nt: TGTGCCAGCAGACCTGGGACTAGCATCGCAGATACGCAGTATTTT
j_gene: TRBJ2-3
abundance: .
len: 15
d_gene: TRBD2
v_gene: TRBV12-3/TRBV12-4

CDR3aa: CASSEGTGENIQYF
CDR3nt: TGTGCCAGCAGCGAAGGGACAGGGGAAAACATTCAGTACTTC
j_gene: TRBJ2-4
abundance: .
len: 14
d_gene: TRBD1
v_gene: TRBV11-3

CDR3aa: CASSQVRGQETQYF
CDR3nt: TGTGCCAGCAGCCAAGTCCGGGGGCAAGAGACCCAGTACTTC
j_gene: TRBJ2-5
abundance: .
len: 14
d_gene: .
v_gene: TRBV3-1

CDR3aa: CASRDLAGGPTNEQFF
CDR3nt: TGTGCCAGCAGGGATCTAGCGGGAGGCCCCACCAATGAGCAGTTCTTC
j_gene: TRBJ2-1
abundance: few
len: 16
d_gene: TRBD2
v_gene: TRBV27

CDR3aa: CSASSTDQETQYF
CDR3nt: TGCAGTGCTAGTAGTACAGATCAAGAGACCCAGTACTTC
j_gene: TRBJ2-5
abundance: few
len: 13
d_gene: .
v_gene: TRBV20-1

CDR3aa: CASSSLQGRNYGYTF
CDR3nt: TGTGCCAGCAGTTCCCTCCAAGGGAGAAACTATGGCTACACCTTC
j_gene: TRBJ1-2
abundance: .
len: 15
d_gene: .
v_gene: TRBV27

CDR3aa: CASSLSLGRGRSPLHF
CDR3nt: TGTGCCAGCAGCCTAAGCTTGGGCAGGGGGCGTTCACCCCTCCACTTT
j_gene: TRBJ1-6
abundance: .
len: 16
d_gene: TRBD1
v_gene: TRBV7-6

CDR3aa: CASSQDREYGYTF
CDR3nt: TGTGCCAGCAGCCAGGACAGGGAATATGGCTACACCTTC
j_gene: TRBJ1-2
abundance: few
len: 13
d_gene: TRBD1
v_gene: TRBV7-8

CDR3aa: CASSRLLAATYEQYF
CDR3nt: TGCGCCAGCAGCCGGCTCCTAGCAGCAACCTACGAGCAGTACTTC
j_gene: TRBJ2-7
abundance: few
len: 15
d_gene: .
v_gene: TRBV5-1

CDR3aa: CASTSFLSFNGDGGRYEQYF
CDR3nt: TGTGCCAGCACCTCTTTTCTTTCATTCAACGGGGACGGAGGAAGGTACGAGCAGTACTTC
j_gene: TRBJ2-7
abundance: .
len: 20
d_gene: .
v_gene: TRBV27

CDR3aa: CASSLAVIPADTQYF
CDR3nt: TGTGCCAGCAGCTTAGCTGTAATTCCAGCAGATACGCAGTATTTT
j_gene: TRBJ2-3
abundance: few
len: 15
d_gene: .
v_gene: TRBV7-6

CDR3aa: CASSQPEEQGTYEQYF
CDR3nt: TGTGCCAGCAGCCAACCGGAGGAACAGGGCACCTACGAGCAGTACTTC
j_gene: TRBJ2-7
abundance: .
len: 16
d_gene: .
v_gene: TRBV4-2

CDR3aa: CASSFGVGQVYEQYF
CDR3nt: TGTGCCAGTAGTTTTGGAGTGGGACAGGTCTACGAGCAGTACTTC
j_gene: TRBJ2-7
abundance: .
len: 15
d_gene: TRBD1
v_gene: TRBV19